This record looks at one T cell receptor (beta chain) sequence and its context. This clone was picked up a small number of times. Its target antigen remains unknown. No base quality information exists; no much larger clone differs at one position. Each collaborating institution followed its own protocols to collect whole blood in K2EDTA tubes. For TCRbeta analysis, collaborators shipped samples in one of three forms: frozen whole blood, isolated PBMCs, or DNA extracted from either of those sample types. The data derive from a study of blood T cell repertoires in COVID-19 (dated by TCRdb to about 2020). For the wider study: Samples from collaborators originated in the United States, Italy and Spain and spanned both the acute and convalescent phases of COVID-19. The material from the prospective study consisted of cDNA or gDNA derived from T cells, B-cell-depleted T cells, or PBMCs. Deeply sampled blood TCRbeta repertoires from subjects exposed to, actively infected with, or recovered from COVID-19 were included in the dataset. The repertoires were released in a freely available public database intended as a resource for research on the immune response to SARS-CoV-2. Samples were obtained from the ongoing ImmuneRACE study (first 160 participants) and from some 1,200 subjects provided by 6 global collaborators. Nearly every sample came with metadata listing a de-identified subject ID, COVID-19 status, age in years and sex. Where HLA class I and class II types were available, the types were taken from metadata supplied by the sample provider, not from assay-based typing.

TCRbeta CDR3 regions were amplified from genomic DNA by means of the immunoSEQ Assay, a bias-controlled multiplex PCR. The original methods were these. The number of nucleated cells in each sample was estimated from the amplification of reference gene primers within the assay. Sequence reads were collapsed and filtered to measure the absolute abundance of every unique TCRbeta CDR3 rearrangement. Productive Simpson clonality was computed per sample as the square root of Simpson's diversity index over productive rearrangements. TCRdb holds this immuneACCESS table with in-frame rearrangements only. Some clones are missing; in checked studies, unresolved V genes explain under half, and the rest has no known cause. V and J calls and clone size come straight from that table; D and trimming were deduced from the DNA. Here the sample has some 70,000 clones; roughly 80% occur a single time. Of the sample, roughly 22% is held by the ten largest clones.

Paper-wide results and their limitations: The quantity of clinical and demographic metadata differed by source and by participant and was supplied without curation.

Looking up the germline V gene yields CDR1 SGHVS and CDR2 FQNEAQ. Measured from the cysteine to the phenylalanine, the CDR3 is 15 residues long. The DNA shown is the 45-base CDR3, in frame from base 1. At the junction V is shortened by 6 bases and J by 0 bases; bases outside the gene matches: 5. The specimen sequenced was peripheral blood. The chain joins TRBV7-8 to TRBJ2-7; 10 middle bases align to TRBD2. The source is a woman aged 70-85 years with acute or convalescent COVID-19. The CDR3 has the sequence CASSLEREGSYEQYF. In nucleotide form, the sequence is TGTGCCAGCAGTTTGGAGCGGGAGGGCTCCTACGAGCAGTACTTC. When the CDR3 is completed using the reference TRBV7-8 and TRBJ2-7 genes on either side, the full variable domain is GAGVSQSPRYKVAKRGQDVALRCDPISGHVSLFWYQQALGQGPEFLTYFQNEAQLDKSGLPSDRFFAERPEGSVSTLKIQRTQQEDSAVYLCASSLEREGSYEQYFGPGTRLTVT.